What follows are 6 T cell receptor beta chains derived from one specimen sequenced in a study of shared clonotypes between healthy human individuals (dated by TCRdb to 2018 to 2020). The protocol used for the library was the immunoSEQ multiplex PCR assay. TCRdb stores this immuneACCESS table with in-frame sequences only. Part of the clones is absent; in the studies checked, under half of the shortfall reflects unresolved V genes, and no reason is known for the rest. Across this sample there are about 2.3 million clones, with around 92% seen only once. The top ten clonotypes cover more than 0.35% of the sample. Sequenced sample: naive CD4+ T cells from PBMCs. This specimen's cell subset or site label, interpreted: CD45RA+ positively selected. These receptors originate from a man aged 18 to 30 in good health. Some clones in this sample may be carry-over from other donors' samples.

The chain carries TRBV10-1 and TRBJ2-7, with D possibly matching TRBD1 (6 bases). V lost 5 bases and J 2 bases, leaving 10 bases between the germline ends. Per germline, CDR1 WNHNN and CDR2 SYGVQD (reference sequence). The CDR3 covers 13 residues. For the CDR3, the DNA is TGCGCCAGCAGTCCCAGGGGCCCCTACGAGCAGTACTTC. Translated: CASSPRGPYEQYF.

V is TRBV6-5 and J is TRBJ2-7; 9 nucleotides align to TRBD1. The length of the CDR3 is 14 residues. Germline V lookup: CDR1 MNHEY, CDR2 SVGAGI. V lost 6 bases to trimming and J lost 4 bases; unmatched junction nucleotides: 7. CDR3 region: CASRPGQGLYEQYF. The CDR3 DNA reads as TGTGCCAGCAGACCGGGACAGGGACTATACGAGCAGTACTTC.

The V and J genes are TRBV28 and TRBJ1-5; D unclear. Looked up from germline, CDR1 is MDHEN and CDR2 is SYDVKM. V was shortened by 1 base and J by 8 bases, with 12 bases between the two germline ends. CDR3 size: 14 residues. CDR3 protein: CASSLFAPPEPQHF. The CDR3 region has the DNA TGTGCCAGCAGTTTATTTGCCCCCCCGGAGCCCCAGCATTTT. Full variable domain (rest looked up from reference TRBV28 and TRBJ1-5): DVKVTQSSRYLVKRTGEKVFLECVQDMDHENMFWYRQDPGLGLRLIYFSYDVKMKEKGDIPEGYSVSREKKERFSLILESASTNQTSMYLCASSLFAPPEPQHFGDGTRLSIL.

The rearrangement links TRBV7-2 to TRBJ2-5; D is undetermined. Per germline, CDR1 SGHTA and CDR2 FQGNSA. The ends were cut back, 5 bases at V and 2 bases at J, with 15 bases in the middle. The CDR3 totals 15 residues. CDR3 sequence reads: CASSIYRLEQETQYF. The CDR3 nucleotides are TGTGCCAGCAGCATTTATAGACTGGAACAAGAGACCCAGTACTTC.

The chain employs TRBV7-2 and TRBJ2-5; 11 bases are a match to TRBD2. V lost 5 bases to trimming and J lost 5 bases; unmatched junction nucleotides: 7. Germline V lookup: CDR1 SGHTA, CDR2 FQGNSA. The CDR3 loop spans 15 amino acids. The chain's CDR3 is CASSHSLAGVETQYF. As DNA, the CDR3 is TGTGCCAGCAGCCATTCACTAGCGGGAGTCGAGACCCAGTACTTC.

This clone was seen more than once but under ten times. This chain uses TRBV19 with TRBJ2-1; tentative D call: TRBD2 (6 bases). Germline lookup yields CDR1 LNHDA and CDR2 SQIVND (reference sequence). V was shortened by 3 bases and J by 8 bases, with 14 bases between the two germline ends. CDR3 length: 14 amino acids. CDR3 nucleotides: TGTGCCAGTAGTATTGCCCGGAGGGTGGATGAGCAGTTCTTC. Its translation: CASSIARRVDEQFF. Full variable domain (outside the CDR3, taken from reference TRBV19 and TRBJ2-1): DGGITQSPKYLFRKEGQNVTLSCEQNLNHDAMYWYRQDPGQGLRLIYYSQIVNDFQKGDIAEGYSVSREKKESFPLTVTSAQKNPTAFYLCASSIARRVDEQFFGPGTRLTVL.